This TCR beta chain was obtained from a study of a mutant IDH1 vaccine in newly diagnosed glioma. Looking at the study overall: Visit V12 happened at week 35; visit V13 happened at week 47.

The time point here: week 47, end of study. Vaccine doses each comprised 300 ug of mutant IDH1 20-mer peptide, with topical imiquimod. The table came from immunoSEQ multiplex PCR; TCRdb's copy has only in-frame clones and leaves some out. The top ten hold roughly 20% of the sample, which has under 45,000 clones, around 82% seen once. For this clone: What it recognizes is unknown.

Germline V lookup: CDR1 SGHNT, CDR2 YYREEE (reference sequence). This CDR3 comprises 14 residues. V dropped 0 bases and J dropped 6 bases, with 12 bases sitting between them. This TCR was recovered from a man between 18 and 29 years old with glioma. Some clones in this sample may be carry-over from other donors' samples. The chain combines TRBV5-4 with TRBJ1-2; perhaps TRBD1 as D (6 bases). The sample consisted of PBMCs, taken from a glioma patient whose treatment included an IDH1 peptide vaccine. The CDR3 loop is CASSLETGTHGYTF. The CDR3 DNA sequence: TGTGCCAGCAGCTTGGAAACAGGGACCCATGGCTACACCTTC.